This T cell receptor (beta chain) stems from a study of CD8+CD57+ T cells in acquired aplastic anemia. General observations from the study: Patients shared 25 to 35 CD8+ CDR3 sequences with controls. Patients and healthy controls showed no significant CD8+ Simpson's diversity difference.

Concerning this clonotype: No antigen is known for it.

Genomic DNA, serving as template, underwent TCR beta VDJ and CDR3 profiling. TCRdb re-analysed the reads in MiXCR, keeping a single row per CDR3 protein. The data hold under 200,000 distinct CDR3 sequences, with 48% observed a single time. Patients picked for sequencing had shown CD8+CD57+ cell expansion detected by flow cytometry. The CDR3 extends over 15 amino acids. Trimming removed 3 bases at V and 2 bases at J, with 13 bases between. In germline, CDR1 is SGHTA, CDR2 FQGNSA. The specimen sequenced was sorted CD4+, CD8+, or CD8+CD57+ T cells (not recorded which) from PBMCs. The chain is built from TRBV7-2 and TRBJ1-2; the D is unclear. The source of this sequence is a human donor with aplastic anemia. The CDR3 sequence: CASSFTAIRNYGYTF. CDR3 nucleotide sequence: TGTGCCAGCAGCTTCACAGCGATACGGAACTATGGCTACACCTTC.